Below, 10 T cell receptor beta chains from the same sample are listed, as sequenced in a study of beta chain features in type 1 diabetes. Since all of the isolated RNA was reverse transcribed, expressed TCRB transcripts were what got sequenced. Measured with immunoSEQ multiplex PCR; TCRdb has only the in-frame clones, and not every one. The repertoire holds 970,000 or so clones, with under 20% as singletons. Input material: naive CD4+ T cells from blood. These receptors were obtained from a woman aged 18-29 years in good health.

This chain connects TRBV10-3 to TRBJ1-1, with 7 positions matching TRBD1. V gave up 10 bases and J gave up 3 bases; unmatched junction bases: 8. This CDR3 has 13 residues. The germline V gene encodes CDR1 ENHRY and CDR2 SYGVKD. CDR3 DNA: TGTGCCACCCGGGACAGATGGGACACTGAAGCTTTCTTT. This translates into CATRDRWDTEAFF.

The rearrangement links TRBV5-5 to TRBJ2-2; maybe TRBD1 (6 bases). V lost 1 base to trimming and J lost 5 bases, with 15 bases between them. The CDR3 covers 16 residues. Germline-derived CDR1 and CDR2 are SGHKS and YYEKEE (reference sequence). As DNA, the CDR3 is TGTGCCAGCAGCTTGTCAGGGACATCTTTTACCGGGGAGCTGTTTTTT. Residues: CASSLSGTSFTGELFF.

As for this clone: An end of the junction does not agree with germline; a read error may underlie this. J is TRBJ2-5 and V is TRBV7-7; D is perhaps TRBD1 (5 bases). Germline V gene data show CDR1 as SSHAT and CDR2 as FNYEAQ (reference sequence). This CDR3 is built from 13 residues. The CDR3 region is CASSPGFSETQYF. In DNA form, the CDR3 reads TGTGCTAGCAGCCCAGGGTTCTCCGAGACCCAGTACTTC.

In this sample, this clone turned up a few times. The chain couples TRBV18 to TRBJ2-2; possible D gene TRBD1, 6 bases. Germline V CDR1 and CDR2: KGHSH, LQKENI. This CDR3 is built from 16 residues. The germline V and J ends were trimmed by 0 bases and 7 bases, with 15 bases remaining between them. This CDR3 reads CASSPPGQQGFGELFF. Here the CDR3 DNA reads TGTGCCAGCTCACCACCGGGGCAACAGGGCTTCGGGGAGCTGTTTTTT.

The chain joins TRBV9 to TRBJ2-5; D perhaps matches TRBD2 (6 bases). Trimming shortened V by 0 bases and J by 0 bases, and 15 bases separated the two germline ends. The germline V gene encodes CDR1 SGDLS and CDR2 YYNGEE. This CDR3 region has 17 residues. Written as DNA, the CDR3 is TGTGCCAGCAGCGTAGGTCTCAATTCGGGGGACCAAGAGACCCAGTACTTC. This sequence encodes CASSVGLNSGDQETQYF. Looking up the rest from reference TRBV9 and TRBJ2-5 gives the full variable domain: DSGVTQTPKHLITATGQRVTLRCSPRSGDLSVYWYQQSLDQGLQFLIQYYNGEERAKGNILERFSAQQFPDLHSELNLSSLELGDSALYFCASSVGLNSGDQETQYFGPGTRLLVL.

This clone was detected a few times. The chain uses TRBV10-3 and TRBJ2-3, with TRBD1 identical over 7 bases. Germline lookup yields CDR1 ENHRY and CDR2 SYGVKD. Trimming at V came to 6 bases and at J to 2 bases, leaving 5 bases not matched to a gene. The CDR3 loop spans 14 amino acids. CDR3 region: CAISRQGNTDTQYF. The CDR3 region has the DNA TGTGCCATCAGCCGACAGGGAAACACAGATACGCAGTATTTT.

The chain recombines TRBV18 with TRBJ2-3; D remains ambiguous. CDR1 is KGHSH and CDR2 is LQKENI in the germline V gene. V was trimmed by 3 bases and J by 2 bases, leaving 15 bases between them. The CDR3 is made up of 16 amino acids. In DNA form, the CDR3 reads TGTGCCAGCTCACCGCCGACACTTCCCTCCACAGATACGCAGTATTTT. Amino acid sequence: CASSPPTLPSTDTQYF. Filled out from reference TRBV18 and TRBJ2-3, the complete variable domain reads NAGVMQNPRHLVRRRGQEARLRCSPMKGHSHVYWYRQLPEEGLKFMVYLQKENIIDESGMPKERFSAEFPKEGPSILRIQQVVRGDSAAYFCASSPPTLPSTDTQYFGPGTRLTVL.

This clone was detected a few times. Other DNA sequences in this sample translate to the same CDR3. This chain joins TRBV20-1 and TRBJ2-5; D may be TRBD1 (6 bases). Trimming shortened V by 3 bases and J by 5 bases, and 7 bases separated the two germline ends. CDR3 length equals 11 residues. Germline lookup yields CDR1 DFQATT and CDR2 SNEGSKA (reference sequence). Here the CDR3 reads CSASQGETQYF. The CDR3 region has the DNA TGCAGTGCTAGTCAGGGGGAGACCCAGTACTTC.

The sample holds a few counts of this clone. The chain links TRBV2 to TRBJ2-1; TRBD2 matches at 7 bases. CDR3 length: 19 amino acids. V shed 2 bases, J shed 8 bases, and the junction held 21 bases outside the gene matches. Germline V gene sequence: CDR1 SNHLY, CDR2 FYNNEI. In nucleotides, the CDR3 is TGTGCCAGCAGTGAAAGGAGCCGGTTCGAGCTAGCGGTTGTGTATGAGCAGTTCTTC. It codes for CASSERSRFELAVVYEQFF. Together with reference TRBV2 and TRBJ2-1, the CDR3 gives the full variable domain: EPEVTQTPSHQVTQMGQEVILRCVPISNHLYFYWYRQILGQKVEFLVSFYNNEISEKSEIFDDQFSVERPDGSNFTLKIRSTKLEDSAMYFCASSERSRFELAVVYEQFFGPGTRLTVL.

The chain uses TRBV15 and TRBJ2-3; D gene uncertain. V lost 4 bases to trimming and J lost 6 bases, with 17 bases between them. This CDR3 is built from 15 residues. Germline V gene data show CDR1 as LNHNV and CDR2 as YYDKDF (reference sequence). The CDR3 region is CATSIRSSRGDTQYF. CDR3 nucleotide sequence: TGTGCCACCAGCATCCGGTCTTCTAGAGGTGATACGCAGTATTTT.